This T cell receptor beta chain was identified in a study of T cell responses to AZD1222 COVID-19 vaccine. Study context: Second-dose intervals of approximately 4 or approximately 12 weeks were pooled.

General study points: White British people made up most donors, females outnumbered males, and clonal diversity was possibly underestimated. Seropositive at baseline were only a handful of AZD1222 recipients.

V was clipped by 2 bases and J by 5 bases, with 21 bases between them. Germline CDR1 GTSNPN, CDR2 SVGIG (reference sequence). The CDR3 is 16 residues long. Some clones are missing from TCRdb's copy, which holds only in-frame ones; the method was immunoSEQ multiplex PCR. The top ten hold 1.5% to 2% of the sample, which has some 150,000 clones, 90% seen once. Concerning this clone itself: Its antigen is not known.

Sequencing used peripheral blood, obtained on day 0 of AZD1222 vaccination. The rearrangement uses TRBV30 and TRBJ2-5, with D tentatively TRBD1 or TRBD2 (5 bases each). The TCR sequence derives from an adult in good health. The CDR3 is CAWSPLRGPPMETQYF. CDR3 coding DNA: TGTGCCTGGAGTCCTTTGAGGGGACCTCCGATGGAGACCCAGTACTTC.